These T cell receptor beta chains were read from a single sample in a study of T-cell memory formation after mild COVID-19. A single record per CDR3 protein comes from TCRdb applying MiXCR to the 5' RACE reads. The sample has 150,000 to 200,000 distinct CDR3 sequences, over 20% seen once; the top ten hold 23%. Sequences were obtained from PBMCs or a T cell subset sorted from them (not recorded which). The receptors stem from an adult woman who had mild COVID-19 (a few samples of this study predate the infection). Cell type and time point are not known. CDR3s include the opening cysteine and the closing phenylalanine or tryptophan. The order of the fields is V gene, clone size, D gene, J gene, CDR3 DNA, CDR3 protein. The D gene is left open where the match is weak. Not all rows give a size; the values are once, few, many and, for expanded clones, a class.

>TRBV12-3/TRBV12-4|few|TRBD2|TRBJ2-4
TGTGCCAGCAGTCAGGGACTAGCTGTTATAAACATTCAGTACTTC
CASSQGLAVINIQYF
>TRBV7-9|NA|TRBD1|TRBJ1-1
TGTGCCAGCAGGTCTGGACAGGTGAACACTGAAGCTTTCTTT
CASRSGQVNTEAFF
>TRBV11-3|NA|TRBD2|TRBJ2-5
TGTGCCAGCAGCTTGGCGGGAGAGTACCAAGAGACCCAGTACTTC
CASSLAGEYQETQYF
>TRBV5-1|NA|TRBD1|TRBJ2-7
TGCGCCAGCAGCCCCGGGACAGGGAGTGGTCGGGGCTACGAGCAGTACTTC
CASSPGTGSGRGYEQYF
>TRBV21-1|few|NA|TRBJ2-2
TGTGCCAGCAATACGTCCGTGGAGAACACCGGGGAGCTGTTTTTT
CASNTSVENTGELFF
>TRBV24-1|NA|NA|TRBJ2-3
TGTGCCACCCGGGGCCGGGGGACAGATACGCAGTATTTT
CATRGRGTDTQYF
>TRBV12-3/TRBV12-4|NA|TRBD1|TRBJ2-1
TGTGCCAGCAGTTTAGTTGCGGACAGGACTCCCAATGAGCAGTTCTTC
CASSLVADRTPNEQFF
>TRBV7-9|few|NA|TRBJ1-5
TGTGCCAGCAGTAAGGGCCAGCCCCAGCATTTT
CASSKGQPQHF
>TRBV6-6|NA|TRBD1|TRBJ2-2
TGTGCCAGTTTACAGGGGGTAGGCACCGGGGAGCTGTTTTTT
CASLQGVGTGELFF
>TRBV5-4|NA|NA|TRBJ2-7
TGTGCCAGCAGCTTGGAAACGGGGGCCGGCGAGCAGTACTTC
CASSLETGAGEQYF